Included here is one TCR beta chain sequence, with context. Its specific antigen is unknown. No qualities accompany the bases; no much larger clone lies one base away. The source of the sample is a study of T cell changes during pregnancy in multiple sclerosis (dated by TCRdb to about 2019). Study-wide context: The study examined how the T cell repertoire changed over the course of pregnancy in women with multiple sclerosis.

V is clipped by 0 bases and J by 5 bases, and the sequence between their germline boundaries is 25 bases long. From the cysteine through the phenylalanine, the CDR3 covers 19 amino acids. Just CDR3 DNA is preserved here, 57 bases in frame from base 1. In the germline V gene, CDR1 corresponds to SGHDN and CDR2 to FVKESK. The library was made by the immunoSEQ multiplex PCR assay. TCRdb limited this immuneACCESS table to in-frame rearrangements with V and J called. A share of clones is missing; checked studies link under half to unresolved V genes, and the rest is unexplained. The sample table shows roughly 80,000 clones, and about 91% are seen once. Around 1.4% of the sample is in the top ten clones.

This clonotype was obtained from a female donor with multiple sclerosis, enrolled in a pregnancy study. The V and J genes are TRBV14 and TRBJ2-5; TRBD2 might be the D gene, on 7 matching bases. The sequences come from peripheral blood, collected before pregnancy. The CDR3 protein is CASSQEGRFGGGPSETQYF. The nucleotide sequence is TGTGCCAGCAGCCAAGAAGGACGGTTTGGGGGGGGGCCTTCGGAGACCCAGTACTTC.